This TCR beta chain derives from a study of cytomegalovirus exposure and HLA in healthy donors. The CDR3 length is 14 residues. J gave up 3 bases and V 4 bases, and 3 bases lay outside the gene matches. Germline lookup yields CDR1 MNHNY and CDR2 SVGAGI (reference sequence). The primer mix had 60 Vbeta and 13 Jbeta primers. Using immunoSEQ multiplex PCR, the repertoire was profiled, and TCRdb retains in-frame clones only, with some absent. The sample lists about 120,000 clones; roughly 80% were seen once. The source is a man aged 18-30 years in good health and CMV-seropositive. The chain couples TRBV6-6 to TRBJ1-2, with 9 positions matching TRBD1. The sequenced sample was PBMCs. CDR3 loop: CASSLQGADYGYTF. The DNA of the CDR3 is TGTGCCAGCAGTTTACAGGGGGCGGACTATGGCTACACCTTC.